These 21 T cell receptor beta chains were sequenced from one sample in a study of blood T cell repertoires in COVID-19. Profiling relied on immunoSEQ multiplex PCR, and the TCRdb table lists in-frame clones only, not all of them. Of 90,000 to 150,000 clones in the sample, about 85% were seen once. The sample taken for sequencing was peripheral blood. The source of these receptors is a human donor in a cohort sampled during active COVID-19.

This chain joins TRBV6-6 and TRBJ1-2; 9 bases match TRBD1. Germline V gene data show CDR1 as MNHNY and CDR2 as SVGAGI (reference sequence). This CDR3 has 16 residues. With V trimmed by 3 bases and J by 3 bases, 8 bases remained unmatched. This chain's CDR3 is CASSYEGQGLHYGYTF. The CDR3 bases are TGTGCCAGCAGTTATGAGGGACAGGGATTACACTATGGCTACACCTTC.

The CDR3 DNA follows: TGTGCCAGCTCACCGAGAAACACCGGGGAGCTGTTTTTT. As protein: CASSPRNTGELFF. The chain combines TRBV18 with TRBJ2-2, with D unclear. With 3 bases removed from V and 2 bases from J, the gap between germline ends came to 4 bases. In germline, CDR1 is KGHSH, CDR2 LQKENI. The CDR3 contains 13 residues.

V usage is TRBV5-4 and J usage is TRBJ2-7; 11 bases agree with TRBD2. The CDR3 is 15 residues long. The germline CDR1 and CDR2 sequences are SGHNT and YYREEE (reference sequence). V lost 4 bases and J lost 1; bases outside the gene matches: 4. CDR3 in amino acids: CASSGLAGGSYEQYF. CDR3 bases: TGTGCCAGCAGCGGGTTAGCGGGAGGGTCCTACGAGCAGTACTTC.

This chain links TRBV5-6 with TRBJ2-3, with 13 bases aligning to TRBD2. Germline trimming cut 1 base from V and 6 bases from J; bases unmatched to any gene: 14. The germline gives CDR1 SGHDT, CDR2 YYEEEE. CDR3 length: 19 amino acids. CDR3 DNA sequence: TGTGCCAGCAGCTTGCGGCCGGGACTAGCGGGGAGGACTGTCGATACGCAGTATTTT. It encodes CASSLRPGLAGRTVDTQYF.

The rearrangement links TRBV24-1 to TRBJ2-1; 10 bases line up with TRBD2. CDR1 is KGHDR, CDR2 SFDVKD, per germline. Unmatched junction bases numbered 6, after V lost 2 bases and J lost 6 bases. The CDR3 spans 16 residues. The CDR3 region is CATSDWKAGGINEQFF. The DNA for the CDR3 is TGTGCCACCAGTGATTGGAAAGCGGGAGGGATCAATGAGCAGTTCTTC.

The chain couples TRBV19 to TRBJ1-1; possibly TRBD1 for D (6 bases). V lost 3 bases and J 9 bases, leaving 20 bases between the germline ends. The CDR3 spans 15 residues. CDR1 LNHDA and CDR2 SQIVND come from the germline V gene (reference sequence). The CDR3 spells CASSIAGGLGIQAFF. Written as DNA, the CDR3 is TGTGCCAGTAGTATCGCGGGGGGCTTAGGCATTCAAGCTTTCTTT.

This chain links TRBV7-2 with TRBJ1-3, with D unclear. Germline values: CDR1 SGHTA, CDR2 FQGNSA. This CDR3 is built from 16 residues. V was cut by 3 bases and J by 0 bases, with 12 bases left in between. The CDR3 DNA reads TGTGCCAGCAGCTTGAGAGCGGCGGGCTCTGGAAACACCATATATTTT. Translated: CASSLRAAGSGNTIYF.

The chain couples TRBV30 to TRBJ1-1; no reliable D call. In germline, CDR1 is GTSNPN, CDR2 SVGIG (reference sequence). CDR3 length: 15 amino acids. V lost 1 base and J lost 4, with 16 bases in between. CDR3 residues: CAWSGGGVGGTEAFF. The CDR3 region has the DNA TGTGCCTGGAGTGGGGGTGGGGTTGGAGGCACTGAAGCTTTCTTT.

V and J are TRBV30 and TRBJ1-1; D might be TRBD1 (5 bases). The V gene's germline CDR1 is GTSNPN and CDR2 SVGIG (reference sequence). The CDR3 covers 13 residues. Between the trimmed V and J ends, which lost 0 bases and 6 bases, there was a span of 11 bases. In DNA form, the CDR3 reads TGTGCCTGGAGTGTAGGTGGGGCTCCTGAAGCTTTCTTT. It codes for CAWSVGGAPEAFF.

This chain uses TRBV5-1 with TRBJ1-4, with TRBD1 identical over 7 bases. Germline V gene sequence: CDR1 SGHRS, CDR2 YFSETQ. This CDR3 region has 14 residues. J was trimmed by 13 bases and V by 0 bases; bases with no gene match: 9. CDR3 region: CASSLVAGGMVLFF. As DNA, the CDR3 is TGCGCCAGCAGCTTGGTGGCAGGGGGTATGGTACTGTTTTTT.

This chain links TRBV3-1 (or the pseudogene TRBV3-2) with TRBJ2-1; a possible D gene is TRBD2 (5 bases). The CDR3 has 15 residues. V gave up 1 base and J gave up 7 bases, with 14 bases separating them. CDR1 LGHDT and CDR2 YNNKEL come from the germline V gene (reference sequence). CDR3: CASSQAGLAENEQFF. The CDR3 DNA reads TGTGCCAGCAGCCAAGCTGGGCTAGCCGAGAATGAGCAGTTCTTC.

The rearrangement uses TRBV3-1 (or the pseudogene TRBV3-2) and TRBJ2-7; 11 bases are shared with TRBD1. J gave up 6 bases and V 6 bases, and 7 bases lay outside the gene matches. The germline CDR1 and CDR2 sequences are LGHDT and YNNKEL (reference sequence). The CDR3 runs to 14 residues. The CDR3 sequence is CASSRGTGGGEQYF. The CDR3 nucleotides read TGTGCCAGCAGTCGCGGGACAGGGGGGGGCGAGCAGTACTTC.

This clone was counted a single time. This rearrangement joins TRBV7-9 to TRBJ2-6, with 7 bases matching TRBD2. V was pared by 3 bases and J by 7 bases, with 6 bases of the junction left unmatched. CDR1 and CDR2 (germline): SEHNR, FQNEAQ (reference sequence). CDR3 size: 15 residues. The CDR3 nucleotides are TGTGCCAGCAGCTTGGATGGGGGGGTAGCCAACGTCCTGACTTTC. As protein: CASSLDGGVANVLTF.

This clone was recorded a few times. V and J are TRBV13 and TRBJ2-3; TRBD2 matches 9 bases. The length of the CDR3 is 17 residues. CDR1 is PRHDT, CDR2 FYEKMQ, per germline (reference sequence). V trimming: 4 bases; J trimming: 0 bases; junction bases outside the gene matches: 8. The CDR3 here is CASSSPLTSGSTDTQYF. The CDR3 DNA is TGTGCCAGCAGCTCACCCCTGACTAGCGGTAGCACAGATACGCAGTATTTT.

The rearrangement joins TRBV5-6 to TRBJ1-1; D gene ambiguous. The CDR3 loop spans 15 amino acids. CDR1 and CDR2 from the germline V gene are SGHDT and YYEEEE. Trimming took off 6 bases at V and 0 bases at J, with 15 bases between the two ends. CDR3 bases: TGTGCCAGCACCCCCCTGGCGGGGATGAACACTGAAGCTTTCTTT. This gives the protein CASTPLAGMNTEAFF.

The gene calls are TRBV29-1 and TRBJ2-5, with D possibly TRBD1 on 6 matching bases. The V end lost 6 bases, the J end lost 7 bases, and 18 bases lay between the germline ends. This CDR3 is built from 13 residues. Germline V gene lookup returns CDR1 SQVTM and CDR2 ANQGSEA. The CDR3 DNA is TGCAGCGTGTCCGGGACAAGGGCGGGGACCCAGTACTTC. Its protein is CSVSGTRAGTQYF.

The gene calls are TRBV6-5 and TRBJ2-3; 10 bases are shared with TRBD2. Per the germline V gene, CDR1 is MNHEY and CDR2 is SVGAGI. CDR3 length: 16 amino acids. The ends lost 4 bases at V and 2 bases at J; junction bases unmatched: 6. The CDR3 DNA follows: TGTGCCAGCAGTTCGACTAGCGGGCCTATCACAGATACGCAGTATTTT. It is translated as CASSSTSGPITDTQYF.

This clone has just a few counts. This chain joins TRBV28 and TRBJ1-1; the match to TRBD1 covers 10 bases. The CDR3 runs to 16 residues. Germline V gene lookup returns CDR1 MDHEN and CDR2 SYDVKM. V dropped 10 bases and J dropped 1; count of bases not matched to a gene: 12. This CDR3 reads CATLTGGVGGNTEAFF. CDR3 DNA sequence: TGTGCCACCCTGACAGGGGGCGTAGGCGGGAACACTGAAGCTTTCTTT.

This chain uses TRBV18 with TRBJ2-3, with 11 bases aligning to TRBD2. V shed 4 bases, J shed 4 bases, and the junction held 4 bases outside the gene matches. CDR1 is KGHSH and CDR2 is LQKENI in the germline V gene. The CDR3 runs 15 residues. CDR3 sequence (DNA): TGTGCCAGCTCACAGACTAGCGGGATGGCAGATACGCAGTATTTT. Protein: CASSQTSGMADTQYF.

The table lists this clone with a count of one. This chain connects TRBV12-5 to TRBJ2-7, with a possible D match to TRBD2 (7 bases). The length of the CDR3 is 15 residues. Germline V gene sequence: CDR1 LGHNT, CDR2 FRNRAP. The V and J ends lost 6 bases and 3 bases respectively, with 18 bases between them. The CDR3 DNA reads TGTGCTAGTGGCACTGGGGGGGACATTATCTACGAGCAGTACTTC. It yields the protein CASGTGGDIIYEQYF.

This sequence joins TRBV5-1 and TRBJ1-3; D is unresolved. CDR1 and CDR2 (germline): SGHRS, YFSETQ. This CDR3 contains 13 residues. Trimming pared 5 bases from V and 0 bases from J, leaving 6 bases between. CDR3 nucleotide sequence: TGCGCCAGCAGATCTACCTCTGGAAACACCATATATTTT. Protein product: CASRSTSGNTIYF.